One sample yielded the 17 T cell receptor beta chains listed below, sequenced in a study of OX40 agonist ivuxolimab in advanced cancers. Profiling relied on immunoSEQ multiplex PCR, and the TCRdb table lists in-frame clones only, not all of them. This sample has over 70,000 clones, with approximately 86% found just once. The material sequenced was CD4+ or CD8+ T cells sorted from blood, taken in a trial of the OX40 agonist ivuxolimab. The origin of the receptors is an adult with an advanced solid tumor such as melanoma, head and neck, liver or kidney cancer.

The chain carries TRBV7-9 and TRBJ1-1; no clear D gene. Germline V lookup: CDR1 SEHNR, CDR2 FQNEAQ (reference sequence). V shed 3 bases and J shed 3 bases, with 8 bases lying between them. The CDR3 length is 13 residues. CDR3 amino acids: CASSFDMDTEAFF. As DNA, the CDR3 is TGTGCCAGCAGCTTTGACATGGACACTGAAGCTTTCTTT. The whole variable domain, filled in from reference TRBV7-9 and TRBJ1-1, reads DTGVSQNPRHKITKRGQNVTFRCDPISEHNRLYWYRQTLGQGPEFLTYFQNEAQLEKSRLLSDRFSAERPKGSFSTLEIQRTEQGDSAMYLCASSFDMDTEAFFGQGTRLTVV.

The V call is TRBV11-3, the J call TRBJ2-7; TRBD2 might be the D (6 bases). Trimming stripped 3 bases from V and 5 bases from J, with 17 bases between. The V gene's germline CDR1 is SGHNT and CDR2 YENEEA. The CDR3 has 15 residues. CDR3 amino acids: CASSLRAGEGHEQYF. The CDR3 bases are TGTGCCAGCAGCTTGCGAGCGGGCGAGGGGCACGAGCAGTACTTC.

This clone has just a few counts. This chain joins TRBV15 and TRBJ1-1; D remains unclear. Germline V CDR1 and CDR2: LNHNV, YYDKDF (reference sequence). This CDR3 has 15 residues. The V end was cut by 0 bases, the J end by 4 bases, with 12 bases between. CDR3 residues: CATSRDQGYGTEAFF. CDR3 in DNA: TGTGCCACCAGCAGAGATCAAGGGTATGGCACTGAAGCTTTCTTT. Full variable domain (missing parts from reference TRBV15 and TRBJ1-1): DAMVIQNPRYQVTQFGKPVTLSCSQTLNHNVMYWYQQKSSQAPKLLFHYYDKDFNNEADTPDNFQSRRPNTSFCFLDIRSPGLGDTAMYLCATSRDQGYGTEAFFGQGTRLTVV.

This clone appeared a single time. The rearrangement joins TRBV7-2 to TRBJ2-2; D might be TRBD2 (6 bases). The germline V gene encodes CDR1 SGHTA and CDR2 FQGNSA. The V and J ends lost 6 bases and 2 bases respectively, with 16 bases between them. The length of the CDR3 is 16 residues. The CDR3 nucleotides are TGTGCCAGCAGTTTGCGGGGCAGCTTTAACACCGGGGAGCTGTTTTTT. It specifies CASSLRGSFNTGELFF.

This rearrangement joins TRBV7-3 to TRBJ2-5; 12 nucleotides match TRBD2. The V and J ends lost 6 bases and 10 bases, in that order; junction bases with no gene match: 9. Germline-derived CDR1 and CDR2 are SGHTA and FQGTGA. This CDR3 region has 14 residues. Written as DNA, the CDR3 is TGTGCCAGCAGTCCTAGGACTAGCGGGGCGGACCAGTACTTC. Its translation is CASSPRTSGADQYF. Drawing the rest from reference TRBV7-3 and TRBJ2-5, the complete variable domain is GAGVSQTPSNKVTEKGKYVELRCDPISGHTALYWYRQSLGQGPEFLIYFQGTGAADDSGLPNDRFFAVRPEGSVSTLKIQRTERGDSAVYLCASSPRTSGADQYFGPGTRLLVL.

The gene calls are TRBV15 and TRBJ2-1; D unresolved. Germline-derived CDR1 and CDR2 are LNHNV and YYDKDF (reference sequence). Trimming removed 1 base from V and 1 base from J, with 8 bases in between. The CDR3 is made up of 15 amino acids. CDR3 protein: CATSRAQSSYNEQFF. For the CDR3, the DNA is TGTGCCACCAGCAGAGCCCAGTCGTCCTACAATGAGCAGTTCTTC.

V usage is TRBV27 and J usage is TRBJ1-6, with D tentatively TRBD1 (5 bases). This CDR3 spans 14 amino acids. Germline CDR1 MNHEY, CDR2 SMNVEV (reference sequence). V lost 2 bases, J lost 7 bases, and 9 bases lay in between. The CDR3 region has the DNA TGTGCCAGCAGTTTAGGGACGGGAAATTCACCCCTCCACTTT. As protein: CASSLGTGNSPLHF.

The rearrangement joins TRBV28 to TRBJ1-2; no definite D call. Germline V CDR1 and CDR2: MDHEN, SYDVKM. The CDR3 sequence is 14 residues long. V gave up 2 bases and J gave up 0 bases, with 7 bases separating them. The CDR3, as DNA: TGTGCCAGCAGTTTAGTCGGGGCTAACTATGGCTACACCTTC. Its protein product is CASSLVGANYGYTF.

The rearrangement uses TRBV5-4 and TRBJ1-2, with D unresolved. Trimming took off 0 bases at V and 5 bases at J, with 5 bases between the two ends. This CDR3 comprises 12 residues. Germline V gene lookup returns CDR1 SGHNT and CDR2 YYREEE (reference sequence). CDR3 region: CASSLDRYGYTF. The DNA of the CDR3 is TGTGCCAGCAGCTTGGATAGGTATGGCTACACCTTC. Complete variable domain (other parts from reference TRBV5-4 and TRBJ1-2): ETGVTQSPTHLIKTRGQQVTLRCSSQSGHNTVSWYQQALGQGPQFIFQYYREEENGRGNFPPRFSGLQFPNYSSELNVNALELDDSALYLCASSLDRYGYTFGSGTRLTVV.

V usage is TRBV2 and J usage is TRBJ1-4; a possible D gene is TRBD1 (6 bases). Germline assignment: CDR1 SNHLY and CDR2 FYNNEI. The V and J ends lost 9 bases and 4 bases respectively, with 15 bases between them. This CDR3 contains 14 residues. Here the CDR3 reads CASTTQGNNEKLFF. CDR3 DNA sequence: TGTGCCAGTACCACCCAGGGGAATAATGAAAAACTGTTTTTT.

This clone has only a few counts. V gene TRBV14 combines with J gene TRBJ1-2; 10 bases map to TRBD1. The CDR3 length is 15 residues. The junction had 4 bases not matched to a gene; V was cut back by 3 bases and J by 3 bases. CDR1 is SGHDN, CDR2 FVKESK, per germline. The chain's CDR3 is CASSHLTGGDYGYTF. As DNA, the CDR3 is TGTGCCAGCAGCCATCTGACAGGGGGCGACTATGGCTACACCTTC.

The chain carries TRBV7-6 and TRBJ2-7; D gene unclear. With 5 bases removed from V and 2 bases from J, the gap between germline ends came to 16 bases. There are 15 residues in the CDR3. CDR1 SGHVS and CDR2 FNYEAQ come from the germline V gene. CDR3 sequence (DNA): TGTGCCAGCAGCCCCGCCCAAGTGGTAGCCTACGAGCAGTACTTC. It translates to CASSPAQVVAYEQYF.

This sequence joins TRBV5-1 and TRBJ2-5, with 10 bases aligning to TRBD2. The J segment lost 6 bases and the V segment lost 5 bases, leaving 10 bases of the junction unmatched. Germline-derived CDR1 and CDR2 are SGHRS and YFSETQ. This CDR3 is built from 15 residues. As DNA, the CDR3 is TGCGCCAGCAGAGAGGTAGCGGGGGGTCAGAAGACCCAGTACTTC. This sequence encodes CASREVAGGQKTQYF.

This clone has only one observation. The gene calls are TRBV2 and TRBJ2-1; D is perhaps TRBD1 (6 bases). V lost 6 bases and J 5 bases, leaving 11 bases between the germline ends. This CDR3 has 13 amino acids. Germline CDR1 and CDR2: SNHLY and FYNNEI. The CDR3 DNA sequence: TGTGCCAGCAGACAGGGTATTCACAATGAGCAGTTCTTC. This gives the protein CASRQGIHNEQFF.

The V call is TRBV2, the J call TRBJ2-1; a possible D gene is TRBD2 (6 bases). The CDR3 length is 14 residues. The germline gives CDR1 SNHLY, CDR2 FYNNEI. V lost 3 bases to trimming and J lost 5 bases, with 11 bases between them. The CDR3 coding sequence is TGTGCCAGCAGTGAGGGGGGAGTTGACAATGAGCAGTTCTTC. Translating gives CASSEGGVDNEQFF.

The chain combines TRBV5-6 with TRBJ1-1; D gene ambiguous. Trimming removed 2 bases from V and 5 bases from J, with 22 bases in between. Germline CDR1 SGHDT, CDR2 YYEEEE. This CDR3 is 17 amino acids long. The CDR3 spells CASSFLDRGPLWTEAFF. Here the CDR3 DNA reads TGTGCCAGCAGCTTCCTCGACCGAGGCCCTCTGTGGACTGAAGCTTTCTTT.

This chain uses TRBV14 with TRBJ1-2; a weak D match, TRBD1 (5 bases). The CDR3 extends over 14 amino acids. Trimming cost V 0 bases and J 4 bases, with 9 bases left between them. Germline loops: CDR1 SGHDN, CDR2 FVKESK. The DNA of the CDR3 is TGTGCCAGCAGCCAAGATGGGGGGACCTATGGCTACACCTTC. Protein product: CASSQDGGTYGYTF.